This is a list of T cell receptor beta chains from one sample in a study of cytomegalovirus exposure and HLA in healthy donors. Generated by immunoSEQ multiplex PCR, the TCRdb table keeps only in-frame clones and is missing some. The top ten hold approximately 5.4% of the sample, which has roughly 120,000 clones, just under 70% seen once. The sample taken for sequencing was PBMCs. These receptors all stem from a woman aged 70-85 years in good health and CMV-seropositive. Each CDR3 is given with its conserved first and last residue. D genes are given only for firm matches. Clone size is stated in some rows and not others, as once, few, many or a class when expanded.

V	J	D	size	DNA	CDR3
TRBV4-1	TRBJ2-3	TRBD1	once	TGCGCCAGCAGCCTACAGGGGTTCACAGATACGCAGTATTTT	CASSLQGFTDTQYF
TRBV7-9	TRBJ2-1	TRBD2	-	TGTGCCAGCAGCTTCCCGCTAGCGGGGGTGTTTTACAATGAGCAGTTCTTC	CASSFPLAGVFYNEQFF
TRBV2	TRBJ1-2	-	-	TGTGCCAGCATCCCCGCAGGGCTCGGAGGCTACACCTTC	CASIPAGLGGYTF
TRBV21-1	TRBJ1-5	-	-	TGTGCCAGCAGCAAACGAGGGGCCCAGGGGAAAGTTAGCAATCAGCCCCAGCATTTT	CASSKRGAQGKVSNQPQHF
TRBV27	TRBJ1-5	-	-	TGTGCCAGCAGTTTGAGTGTCAATCAGCCCCAGCATTTT	CASSLSVNQPQHF
TRBV10-3	TRBJ2-7	TRBD1	-	TGTGCCATCAGCGATTGGGGACAGACCTACGAGCAGTACTTC	CAISDWGQTYEQYF
TRBV15	TRBJ1-3	TRBD1	-	TGTGCCACCAGCAGAGAAACCTCCAGGGGGCCCTCTGGAAACACCATATATTTT	CATSRETSRGPSGNTIYF
TRBV9	TRBJ1-2	-	-	TGTGCCAGCAGCGTAACTCCGACCGCGTACGGGGGCTACACCTTC	CASSVTPTAYGGYTF
TRBV29-1	TRBJ2-3	-	-	TGCAGCGTTGACGGGGATAGCACAGATACGCAGTATTTT	CSVDGDSTDTQYF
TRBV2	TRBJ2-2	-	few	TGTGCCAGCAGTTCCCTAGGGGACGGGGAGCTGTTTTTT	CASSSLGDGELFF
TRBV6-5	TRBJ1-3	TRBD1	-	TGTGCCAGCAGTTCCAGGGACAGGAGCTCTGGAAACACCATATATTTT	CASSSRDRSSGNTIYF
TRBV2	TRBJ1-3	-	-	TGTGCCAGCAGTGAAGGGGCGTTAAACTCTGGAAACACCATATATTTT	CASSEGALNSGNTIYF
TRBV21-1	TRBJ2-7	-	-	TGTGCCAGCAGCAAAGCTCTGGGAGAAGGGTGCTACGAGCAGTACTTC	CASSKALGEGCYEQYF
TRBV7-2	TRBJ2-2	TRBD2	-	TGTGCCAGCGCCCTCTCCGGGGGGACGAACACCGGGGAGCTGTTTTTT	CASALSGGTNTGELFF
TRBV2	TRBJ2-1	TRBD2	few	TGTGCCGTCATTAGCGGGGGGTTCGACAATGAGCAGTTCTTC	CAVISGGFDNEQFF
TRBV4-1	TRBJ1-1	TRBD1	-	TGCGCCAGCAGCCAAGACGCAAGGGGGCTGCATATCATGAACACTGAAGCTTTCTTT	CASSQDARGLHIMNTEAFF
TRBV7-2	TRBJ1-2	-	-	TGTGCCAGCAGCTTATTGGGGGCGTCCAACTATGGCTACACCTTC	CASSLLGASNYGYTF
TRBV7-2	TRBJ1-1	-	-	TGTGCCAGCAGCCCCGCGGTGGGTGGAACTGAAGCTTTCTTT	CASSPAVGGTEAFF